This is a list of T cell receptor beta chains from one sample in a study of T cell responses to AZD1222 COVID-19 vaccine. Method: immunoSEQ multiplex PCR; TCRdb's copy keeps in-frame clones and lacks some. This repertoire shows about 85,000 clones, approximately 86% found once; its top ten account for approximately 8%. Sequencing used peripheral blood, obtained on day 0 of AZD1222 vaccination. The origin of the receptors is an adult in good health. CDR3s include the opening cysteine and the closing phenylalanine or tryptophan. The D gene is left open where the match is weak. Clone size appears in some rows only: once, few, many, or a class for an expanded clone.

TRBJ2-7,NA,TRBV28,NA,CASGGAGLFSYEQYF,TGTGCCAGCGGGGGTGCGGGACTGTTCTCCTACGAGCAGTACTTC
TRBJ2-2,NA,TRBV19,NA,CASSIYTPGTGELFF,TGTGCCAGTAGTATTTACACCCCGGGGACCGGGGAGCTGTTTTTT
TRBJ2-7,TRBD2,TRBV28,NA,CASSLGAGGPYYEQYF,TGTGCCAGCAGTCTGGGGGCGGGAGGGCCCTACTACGAGCAGTACTTC
TRBJ2-1,NA,TRBV4-1,NA,CASSQGASSSYNEQFF,TGCGCCAGCAGCCAGGGGGCTAGTTCCTCCTACAATGAGCAGTTCTTC
TRBJ2-1,TRBD2,TRBV6-5,NA,CASSYSSGSREQFF,TGTGCCAGCAGTTACTCGAGCGGGAGTCGTGAGCAGTTCTTC
TRBJ2-7,NA,TRBV18,NA,CASSLGPTVSYEQYF,TGTGCCAGCTCCCTAGGGCCGACAGTTTCCTACGAGCAGTACTTT
TRBJ2-7,TRBD1,TRBV28,NA,CASRQGRNEQYF,TGTGCCAGCAGACAGGGGAGAAACGAGCAGTACTTC
TRBJ1-5,TRBD1,TRBV10-2,NA,CASSDPGTGINQPQHF,TGCGCCAGCAGTGACCCCGGGACAGGGATCAATCAGCCCCAGCATTTT
TRBJ1-1,NA,TRBV3-1/TRBV3-2,medium-sized,CASSQGAGSVTEAFF,TGTGCCAGCAGCCAAGGGGCGGGGAGTGTCACTGAAGCTTTCTTT
TRBJ2-3,TRBD2,TRBV28,NA,CATRLGGRRTDTQYF,TGTGCCACCCGTTTGGGCGGGAGAAGGACAGATACGCAGTATTTT
TRBJ1-6,NA,TRBV7-2,NA,CASSSDGYSPLHF,TGTGCCAGCAGCTCGGACGGATATTCACCCCTCCACTTT
TRBJ2-3,TRBD2,TRBV14,NA,CASSQDPRLAGARFTDTQYF,TGTGCCAGCAGCCAAGATCCTAGGCTAGCGGGAGCACGGTTCACAGATACGCAGTATTTT
TRBJ1-5,NA,TRBV6-5,NA,CASSYSRAQPQHF,TGTGCCAGCAGTTACTCGAGGGCTCAGCCCCAGCATTTT
TRBJ2-4,NA,TRBV2,once,CASSERIAKNIQYF,TGTGCCAGCAGTGAACGGATAGCCAAAAACATTCAGTACTTC
TRBJ2-7,TRBD2,TRBV10-2,NA,CASSDFLAGGTYEQYF,TGCGCCAGCAGTGATTTCCTAGCGGGGGGAACCTACGAGCAGTACTTC
TRBJ1-2,TRBD1,TRBV3-1/TRBV3-2,NA,CASSQVTGDGYTF,TGTGCCAGCAGCCAAGTAACAGGGGATGGCTACACCTTC
TRBJ1-3,NA,TRBV7-3,few,CASSTCSEAGQFPLSGNTIYF,TGTGCCAGCAGCACCTGCTCCGAGGCAGGCCAGTTTCCACTCTCTGGAAACACCATATATTTT
TRBJ2-5,TRBD2,TRBV27,NA,CASSLLGGPQETQYF,TGTGCCAGCAGTTTATTGGGAGGGCCGCAGGAGACCCAGTACTTC
TRBJ2-3,TRBD2,TRBV28,NA,CASSPPGLATSTDTQYF,TGTGCCAGCAGTCCTCCGGGACTAGCTACTAGCACAGATACGCAGTATTTT
TRBJ2-7,NA,TRBV19,NA,CASSYGTPDQRMSYEQYF,TGTGCCAGTAGCTACGGGACGCCTGATCAGAGGATGTCCTACGAGCAGTACTTC
TRBJ2-3,TRBD2,TRBV7-8,NA,CASSPGLAGVLGTQYF,TGTGCCAGCAGCCCCGGACTAGCGGGAGTACTGGGTACGCAGTATTTT
TRBJ1-3,NA,TRBV10-3,NA,CAGGAISGNTIYF,TGTGCCGGTGGAGCAATCTCTGGAAACACCATATATTTT
TRBJ1-6,NA,TRBV4-3,NA,CASSQSAGGGLSSPLHF,TGCGCCAGCAGCCAATCGGCGGGAGGGGGGCTTAGCTCACCCCTCCACTTT
TRBJ1-1,NA,TRBV12-3/TRBV12-4,NA,CASSFGPTEAFF,TGTGCCAGCAGTTTTGGGCCAACTGAAGCTTTCTTT
TRBJ1-5,NA,TRBV18,NA,CASSPGSNQPQHF,TGTGCCAGCTCACCGGGGAGCAATCAGCCCCAGCATTTT
TRBJ2-5,NA,TRBV19,few,CASAQLGAQETQYF,TGTGCCAGCGCACAACTGGGGGCCCAAGAGACCCAGTACTTC
TRBJ2-5,NA,TRBV2,NA,CASTDRETQYF,TGTGCCAGCACCGATCGAGAGACCCAGTACTTC
TRBJ2-5,TRBD1,TRBV7-9,NA,CASSRAGTGGETQYF,TGTGCCAGCAGCCGGGCCGGGACAGGGGGTGAGACCCAGTACTTC
TRBJ2-5,TRBD1,TRBV7-9,NA,CASSHRQGRSETQYF,TGTGCCAGCAGCCATAGACAGGGGCGCTCGGAGACCCAGTACTTC
TRBJ1-6,NA,TRBV6-5,NA,CASTRTGMAGSPLHF,TGTGCCAGCACCCGAACAGGGATGGCCGGCTCACCCCTCCACTTT
TRBJ2-1,NA,TRBV5-5,NA,CASSHSGGNEQFF,TGTGCCAGCAGCCATAGTGGAGGCAATGAGCAGTTCTTC
TRBJ1-1,NA,TRBV11-1,NA,CASSFYGGFQAEAFF,TGTGCCAGCAGCTTTTATGGGGGATTTCAGGCTGAAGCTTTCTTT
TRBJ2-3,TRBD2,TRBV2,NA,CASEKGLAPVRTDTQYF,TGTGCCAGTGAAAAAGGACTAGCGCCCGTTCGCACAGATACGCAGTATTTT
TRBJ1-5,NA,TRBV27,medium-sized,CASSLKEYQPQHF,TGTGCCAGCAGTTTAAAGGAGTATCAGCCCCAGCATTTT
TRBJ1-5,NA,TRBV5-1,NA,CASSSDPEGQPQHF,TGCGCCAGCAGCTCCGACCCGGAGGGGCAGCCCCAGCATTTT
TRBJ2-2,NA,TRBV5-1,few,CASSSSYLRDRNTGELFF,TGCGCCAGCAGCTCCTCCTACCTCCGGGACCGGAACACCGGGGAGCTGTTTTTT
TRBJ1-1,NA,TRBV30,NA,CAWAVRAQNTEAFF,TGTGCCTGGGCGGTACGGGCTCAGAACACTGAAGCTTTCTTT
TRBJ1-4,NA,TRBV3-1/TRBV3-2,NA,CARSQGYNEKLFF,TGTGCCAGATCGCAGGGATATAATGAAAAACTGTTTTTT
TRBJ2-7,TRBD2,TRBV5-4,NA,CASSPPVAGGEYEQYF,TGTGCCAGCAGCCCCCCCGTAGCGGGAGGAGAGTACGAGCAGTACTTC
TRBJ2-1,NA,TRBV11-3,NA,CASSLEGWADREQFF,TGTGCCAGCAGCTTAGAAGGGTGGGCCGACAGGGAGCAGTTCTTC
TRBJ2-7,NA,TRBV11-3,NA,CASSSREGSYEQYF,TGTGCCAGCAGCTCCCGAGAGGGCTCCTACGAGCAGTACTTC
TRBJ2-7,TRBD1,TRBV2,NA,CASSEANWDSYEQYF,TGTGCCAGCAGTGAAGCGAATTGGGACAGCTACGAGCAGTACTTC
TRBJ2-5,NA,TRBV29-1,few,CSVVSRGVGVGETQYF,TGCAGCGTTGTCTCCAGGGGTGTAGGTGTGGGAGAGACCCAGTACTTC
TRBJ2-1,TRBD1,TRBV7-2,NA,CASSPSRGPYNEQFF,TGTGCCAGCAGCCCGTCGAGGGGGCCCTACAATGAGCAGTTCTTC
TRBJ1-5,TRBD1,TRBV12-3/TRBV12-4,NA,CASRNRGDQPQHF,TGTGCCAGCAGGAACAGGGGCGATCAGCCCCAGCATTTT